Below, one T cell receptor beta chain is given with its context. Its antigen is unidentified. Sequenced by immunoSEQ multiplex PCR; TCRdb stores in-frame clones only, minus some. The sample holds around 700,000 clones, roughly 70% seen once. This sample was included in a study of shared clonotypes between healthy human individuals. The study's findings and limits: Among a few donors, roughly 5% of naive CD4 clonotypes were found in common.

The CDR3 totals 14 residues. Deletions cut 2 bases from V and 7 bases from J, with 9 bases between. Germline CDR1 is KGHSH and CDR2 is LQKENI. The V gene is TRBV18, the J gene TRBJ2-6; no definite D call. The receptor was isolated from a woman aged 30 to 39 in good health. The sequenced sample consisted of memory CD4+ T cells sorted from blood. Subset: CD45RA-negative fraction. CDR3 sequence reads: CASSPGSEANVLTF. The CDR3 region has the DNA TGTGCCAGCTCACCAGGTAGTGAAGCCAACGTCCTGACTTTC.